This T cell receptor beta chain is drawn from a study of cytomegalovirus exposure and HLA in healthy donors. Here immunoSEQ multiplex PCR was the method, and the copy in TCRdb shows in-frame clones only, minus some. Here the sample spans fewer than 130,000 clones, 88% being singletons. J gave up 4 bases and V 0 bases, and 10 bases lay outside the gene matches. Germline CDR1 SGHAT, CDR2 FQDESV (reference sequence). The CDR3 extends over 17 amino acids. Input material: PBMCs. The rearrangement links TRBV11-1 to TRBJ2-5; TRBD1 aligns across 8 bases. The origin of this receptor is a woman in her 30s in good health and CMV-seropositive. The CDR3 here is CASSLAPGQGRGETQYF. CDR3 in DNA: TGTGCCAGCAGCTTAGCCCCAGGACAGGGTAGGGGAGAGACCCAGTACTTC.